This is a list of T cell receptor beta chains from one sample in a study of T cell responses to AZD1222 COVID-19 vaccine. TCRdb's table, derived via immunoSEQ multiplex PCR, lists solely in-frame clones and lacks some. The table includes 85,000 to 130,000 clones, over 90% detected once. Here the sequenced sample was peripheral blood, taken on day 0 of AZD1222 vaccination. The receptors stem from an adult in good health. Both conserved end residues are part of each CDR3. A D gene is named only where the DNA matches it firmly. Not every row has a clone size; where given, it reads once, few, many or a size class.

-	TRBD1	18	TRBJ2-1	TRBV7-6	CASSLERDRGTLDNEQFF	TGTGCCAGCAGCTTAGAGCGGGACAGGGGGACTTTGGACAATGAGCAGTTCTTC
-	-	14	TRBJ2-5	TRBV7-2	CASSLDGVQETQYF	TGTGCCAGCAGCTTAGACGGGGTACAAGAGACCCAGTACTTC
-	-	16	TRBJ1-4	TRBV21-1	CASSDLHRDRREKLFF	TGTGCCAGCAGCGACTTACACCGGGACAGGCGTGAAAAACTGTTTTTT
once	TRBD2	13	TRBJ2-1	TRBV11-2	CASSKREVDEQFF	TGTGCCAGCAGCAAGCGGGAGGTGGATGAGCAGTTCTTC
-	-	12	TRBJ1-1	TRBV29-1	CSAKKAGTEAFF	TGCAGCGCCAAAAAGGCGGGCACTGAAGCTTTCTTT
-	-	13	TRBJ1-5	TRBV2	CASSEGSNQPQHF	TGTGCCAGCAGTGAGGGTAGCAATCAGCCCCAGCATTTT
few	-	15	TRBJ2-1	TRBV28	CASSLYGYGSREQFF	TGTGCCAGCAGTTTATACGGATACGGGAGTCGGGAGCAGTTCTTC
-	-	19	TRBJ1-5	TRBV23-1	CASSQSQGVGPRGNQPQHF	TGCGCCAGCAGTCAATCGCAGGGAGTGGGGCCTCGGGGCAATCAGCCCCAGCATTTT
-	-	11	TRBJ1-2	TRBV6-5	CASRRGRGYTF	TGTGCCAGCAGACGGGGTCGGGGCTACACCTTC
once	-	22	TRBJ1-5	TRBV24-1	CATSDPSLRTDVFTDSNQPQHF	TGTGCCACCAGTGATCCCTCGCTCCGGACAGACGTATTTACAGATAGCAATCAGCCCCAGCATTTT
once	-	14	TRBJ2-3	TRBV5-1	CASSVRDVTDTQYF	TGCGCCAGCAGCGTTCGGGACGTCACAGATACGCAGTATTTT
-	-	13	TRBJ2-7	TRBV27	CASRFRGGGEQYF	TGTGCCAGCAGGTTCAGGGGTGGAGGCGAGCAGTACTTC
-	-	19	TRBJ2-1	TRBV21-1	CASSKGRRGGTSDGNEQFF	TGTGCCAGCAGCAAAGGCAGGCGGGGGGGAACTAGCGATGGCAATGAGCAGTTCTTC
-	-	12	TRBJ1-5	TRBV12-3/TRBV12-4	CASSFGNQPQHF	TGTGCCAGCAGTTTTGGCAATCAGCCCCAGCATTTT